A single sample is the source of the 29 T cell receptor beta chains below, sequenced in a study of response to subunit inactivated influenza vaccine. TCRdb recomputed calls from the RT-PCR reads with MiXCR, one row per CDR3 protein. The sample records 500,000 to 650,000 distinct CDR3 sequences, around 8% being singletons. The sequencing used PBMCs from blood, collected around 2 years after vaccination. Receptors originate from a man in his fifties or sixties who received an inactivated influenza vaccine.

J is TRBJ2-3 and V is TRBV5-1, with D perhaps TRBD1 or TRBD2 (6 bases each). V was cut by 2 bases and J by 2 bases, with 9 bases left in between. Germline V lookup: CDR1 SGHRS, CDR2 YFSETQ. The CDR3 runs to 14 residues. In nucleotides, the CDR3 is TGCGCCAGCAGCTTCCCGGGGGCCACAGATACGCAGTATTTT. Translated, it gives CASSFPGATDTQYF.

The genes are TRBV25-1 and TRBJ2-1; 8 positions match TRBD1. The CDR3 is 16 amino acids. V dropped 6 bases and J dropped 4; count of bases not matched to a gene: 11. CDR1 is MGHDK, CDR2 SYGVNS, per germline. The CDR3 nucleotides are TGTGCCAGCAGCCCAGAAACAGGGGGTAAATACAATGAGCAGTTCTTC. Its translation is CASSPETGGKYNEQFF.

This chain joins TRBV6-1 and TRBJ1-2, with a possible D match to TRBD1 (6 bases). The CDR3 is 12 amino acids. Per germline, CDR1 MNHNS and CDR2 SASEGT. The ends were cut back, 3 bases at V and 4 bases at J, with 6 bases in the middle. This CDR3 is CASSETGYGYTF. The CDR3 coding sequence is TGTGCCAGCAGTGAGACAGGCTATGGCTACACCTTC.

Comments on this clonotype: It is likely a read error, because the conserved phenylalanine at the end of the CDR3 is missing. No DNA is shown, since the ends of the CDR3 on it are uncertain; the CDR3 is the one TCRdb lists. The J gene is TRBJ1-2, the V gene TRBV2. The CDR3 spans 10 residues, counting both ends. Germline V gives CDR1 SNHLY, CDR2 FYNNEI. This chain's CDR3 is CASTYRALVL.

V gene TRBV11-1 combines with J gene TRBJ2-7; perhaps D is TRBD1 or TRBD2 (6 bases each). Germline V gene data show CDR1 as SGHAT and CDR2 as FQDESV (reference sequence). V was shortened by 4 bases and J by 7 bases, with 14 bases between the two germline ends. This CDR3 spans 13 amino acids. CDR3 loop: CASSSRGGTEQYF. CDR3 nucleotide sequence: TGTGCCAGCAGCTCTCGGGGCGGGACAGAGCAGTACTTC.

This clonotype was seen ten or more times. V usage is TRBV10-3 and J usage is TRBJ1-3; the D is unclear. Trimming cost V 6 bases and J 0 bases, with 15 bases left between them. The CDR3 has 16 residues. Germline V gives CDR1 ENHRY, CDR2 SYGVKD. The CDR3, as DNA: TGTGCCATCAGCAGAGTTGGACCAGGCTCTGGAAACACCATATATTTT. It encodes CAISRVGPGSGNTIYF.

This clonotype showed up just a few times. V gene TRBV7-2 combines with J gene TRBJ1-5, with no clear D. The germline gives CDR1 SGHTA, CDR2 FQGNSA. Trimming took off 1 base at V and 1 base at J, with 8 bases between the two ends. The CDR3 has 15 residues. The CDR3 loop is CASSLGSTSNQPQHF. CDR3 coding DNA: TGTGCCAGCAGCTTAGGGTCCACGAGCAATCAGCCCCAGCATTTT. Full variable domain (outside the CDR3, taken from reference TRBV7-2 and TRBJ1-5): GAGVSQSPSNKVTEKGKDVELRCDPISGHTALYWYRQSLGQGLEFLIYFQGNSAPDKSGLPSDRFSAERTGGSVSTLTIQRTQQEDSAVYLCASSLGSTSNQPQHFGDGTRLSIL.

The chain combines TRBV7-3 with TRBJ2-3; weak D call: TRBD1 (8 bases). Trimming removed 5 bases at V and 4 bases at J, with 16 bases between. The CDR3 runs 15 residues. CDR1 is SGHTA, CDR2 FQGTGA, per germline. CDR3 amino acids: CASSHRQGRADTQYF. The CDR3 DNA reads TGTGCCAGCAGCCACAGACAGGGGAGGGCAGATACGCAGTATTTT.

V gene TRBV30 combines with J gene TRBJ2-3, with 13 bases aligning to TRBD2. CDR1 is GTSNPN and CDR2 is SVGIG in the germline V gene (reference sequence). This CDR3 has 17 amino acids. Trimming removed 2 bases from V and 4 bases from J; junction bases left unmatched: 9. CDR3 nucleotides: TGTGCCTGGAGTTCCCGCACTAGCGGGGGGGGTGCAGATACGCAGTATTTT. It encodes CAWSSRTSGGGADTQYF.

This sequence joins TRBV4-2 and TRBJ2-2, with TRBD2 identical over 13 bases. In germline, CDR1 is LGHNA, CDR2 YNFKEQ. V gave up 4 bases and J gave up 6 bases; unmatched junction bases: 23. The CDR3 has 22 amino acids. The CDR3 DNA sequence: TGTGCCAGCAGCCTCTTCTCCGGACTAGCGGGAGTTCTGGGGCTGGGGGCCGGGGAGCTGTTTTTT. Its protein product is CASSLFSGLAGVLGLGAGELFF.

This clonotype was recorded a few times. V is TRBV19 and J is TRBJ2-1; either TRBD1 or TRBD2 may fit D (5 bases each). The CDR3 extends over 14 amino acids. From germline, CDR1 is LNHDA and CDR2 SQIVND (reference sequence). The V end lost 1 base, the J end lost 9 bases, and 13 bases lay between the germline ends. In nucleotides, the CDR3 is TGTGCCAGTAGTATAGGGACTGGTGGGGGTGAGCAGTTCTTC. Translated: CASSIGTGGGEQFF.

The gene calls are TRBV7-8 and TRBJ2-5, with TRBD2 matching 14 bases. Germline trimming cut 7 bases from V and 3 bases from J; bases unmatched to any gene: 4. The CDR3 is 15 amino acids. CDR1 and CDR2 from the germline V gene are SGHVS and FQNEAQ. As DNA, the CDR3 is TGTGCCAGCAAGACTAGCGGGGGGGGAAAAGAGACCCAGTACTTC. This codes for CASKTSGGGKETQYF.

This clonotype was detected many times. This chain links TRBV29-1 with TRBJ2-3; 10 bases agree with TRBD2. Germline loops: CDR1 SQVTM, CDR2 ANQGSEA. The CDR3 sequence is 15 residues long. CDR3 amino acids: CTFKGSSGSTDTQYF. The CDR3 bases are TGCACCTTCAAAGGGTCTAGCGGGAGTACAGATACGCAGTATTTT.

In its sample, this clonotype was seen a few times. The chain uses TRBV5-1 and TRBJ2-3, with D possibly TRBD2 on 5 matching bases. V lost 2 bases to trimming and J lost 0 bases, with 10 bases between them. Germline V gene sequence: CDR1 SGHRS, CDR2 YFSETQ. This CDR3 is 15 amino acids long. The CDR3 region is CASSFSEPSTDTQYF. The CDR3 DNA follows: TGCGCCAGCAGCTTTAGCGAGCCTAGCACAGATACGCAGTATTTT.

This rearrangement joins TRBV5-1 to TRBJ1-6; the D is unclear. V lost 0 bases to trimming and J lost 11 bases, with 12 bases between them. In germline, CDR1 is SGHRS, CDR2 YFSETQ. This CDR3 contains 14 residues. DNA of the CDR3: TGCGCCAGCAGCTTGGCCCCAGAAGACCCACCCCTCCACTTT. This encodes CASSLAPEDPPLHF.

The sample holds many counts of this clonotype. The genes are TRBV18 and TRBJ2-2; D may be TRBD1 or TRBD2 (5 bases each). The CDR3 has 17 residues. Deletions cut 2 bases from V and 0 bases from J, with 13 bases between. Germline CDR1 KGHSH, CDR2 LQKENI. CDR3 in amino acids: CASSPGAGKSNTGELFF. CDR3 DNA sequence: TGTGCCAGCTCACCAGGGGCCGGGAAGTCGAACACCGGGGAGCTGTTTTTT.

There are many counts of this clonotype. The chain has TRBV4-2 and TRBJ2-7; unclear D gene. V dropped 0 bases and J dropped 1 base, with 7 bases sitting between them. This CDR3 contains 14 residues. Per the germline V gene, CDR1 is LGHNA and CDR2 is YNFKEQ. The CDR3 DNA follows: TGTGCCAGCAGCCAAGATACGGCTTCCTACGAGCAGTACTTC. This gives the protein CASSQDTASYEQYF.

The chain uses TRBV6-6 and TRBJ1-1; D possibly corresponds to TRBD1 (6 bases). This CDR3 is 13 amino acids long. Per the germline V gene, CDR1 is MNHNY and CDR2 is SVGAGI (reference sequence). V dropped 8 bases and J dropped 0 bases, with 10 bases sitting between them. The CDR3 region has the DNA TGTGCCAGCTATCGGACAGTGAACACTGAAGCTTTCTTT. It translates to CASYRTVNTEAFF.

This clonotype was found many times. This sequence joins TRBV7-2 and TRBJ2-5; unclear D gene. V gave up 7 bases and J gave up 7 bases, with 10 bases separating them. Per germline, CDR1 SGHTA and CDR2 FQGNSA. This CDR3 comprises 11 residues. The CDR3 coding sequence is TGTGCCAGCACCGATGCCGGGACCCAGTACTTC. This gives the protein CASTDAGTQYF.

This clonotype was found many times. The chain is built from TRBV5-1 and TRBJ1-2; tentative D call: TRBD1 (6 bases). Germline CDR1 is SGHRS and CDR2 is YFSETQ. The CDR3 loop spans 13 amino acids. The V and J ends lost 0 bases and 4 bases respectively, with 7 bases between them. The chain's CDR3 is CASSLEDSYGYTF. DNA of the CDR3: TGCGCCAGCAGCTTGGAGGACAGCTATGGCTACACCTTC.

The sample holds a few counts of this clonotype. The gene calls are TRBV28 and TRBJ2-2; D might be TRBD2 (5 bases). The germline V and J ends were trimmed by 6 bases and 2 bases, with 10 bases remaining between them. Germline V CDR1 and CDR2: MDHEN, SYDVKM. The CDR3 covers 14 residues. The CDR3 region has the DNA TGTGCCAGCAGCCCACTAGTAAACACCGGGGAGCTGTTTTTT. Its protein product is CASSPLVNTGELFF.

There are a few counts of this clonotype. The CDR3 spells CASSPVGQPQHF. The CDR3 region has the DNA TGTGCCAGCAGTCCAGTGGGACAGCCCCAGCATTTT. The chain links TRBV6-2 or TRBV6-3 to TRBJ1-5, with D unresolved. This CDR3 spans 12 amino acids. Deletions cut 5 bases from V and 7 bases from J, with 9 bases between. The germline CDR1 and CDR2 sequences are MNHEY and SVGEGT.

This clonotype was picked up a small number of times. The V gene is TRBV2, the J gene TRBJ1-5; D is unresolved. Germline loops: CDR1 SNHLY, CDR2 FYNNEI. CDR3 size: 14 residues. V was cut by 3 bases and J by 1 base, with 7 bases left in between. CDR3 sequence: CASSEVHSNQPQHF. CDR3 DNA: TGTGCCAGCAGTGAGGTCCACAGCAATCAGCCCCAGCATTTT.

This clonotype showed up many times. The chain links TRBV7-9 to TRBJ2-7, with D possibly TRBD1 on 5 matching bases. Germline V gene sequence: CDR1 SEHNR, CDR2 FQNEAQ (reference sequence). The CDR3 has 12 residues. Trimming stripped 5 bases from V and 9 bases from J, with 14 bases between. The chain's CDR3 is CASSRQGPGQYF. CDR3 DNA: TGTGCCAGCAGCAGGCAGGGCCCTGGGCAGTACTTC.

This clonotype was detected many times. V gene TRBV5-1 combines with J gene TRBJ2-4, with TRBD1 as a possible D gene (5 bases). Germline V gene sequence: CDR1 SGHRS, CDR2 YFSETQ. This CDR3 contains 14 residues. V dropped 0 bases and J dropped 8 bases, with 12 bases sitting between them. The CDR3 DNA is TGCGCCAGCAGCTTGGACAGGTTGGGTGACATTCAGTACTTC. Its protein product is CASSLDRLGDIQYF.

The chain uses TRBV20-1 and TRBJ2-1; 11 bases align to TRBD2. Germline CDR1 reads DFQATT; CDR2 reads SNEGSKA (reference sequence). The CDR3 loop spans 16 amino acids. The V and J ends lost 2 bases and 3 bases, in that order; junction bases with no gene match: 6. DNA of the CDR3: TGCAGTGCTAGACCAACGACTAGCGGGATCTACAATGAGCAGTTCTTC. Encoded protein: CSARPTTSGIYNEQFF.

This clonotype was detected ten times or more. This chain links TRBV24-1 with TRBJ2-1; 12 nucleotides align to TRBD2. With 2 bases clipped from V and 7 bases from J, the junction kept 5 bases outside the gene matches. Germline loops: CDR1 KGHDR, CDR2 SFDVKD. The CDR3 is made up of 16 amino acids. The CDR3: CATSDWTSGTGNEQFF. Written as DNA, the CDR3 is TGTGCCACCAGTGATTGGACTAGCGGGACGGGGAATGAGCAGTTCTTC.

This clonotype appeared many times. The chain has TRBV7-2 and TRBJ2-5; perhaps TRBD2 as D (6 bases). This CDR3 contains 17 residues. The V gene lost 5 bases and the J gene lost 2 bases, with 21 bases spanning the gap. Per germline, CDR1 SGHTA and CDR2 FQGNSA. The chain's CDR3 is CASSPGDGRGPQETQYF. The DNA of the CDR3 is TGTGCCAGCAGCCCAGGTGATGGGCGGGGTCCTCAAGAGACCCAGTACTTC. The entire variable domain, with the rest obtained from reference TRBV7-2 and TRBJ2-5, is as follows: GAGVSQSPSNKVTEKGKDVELRCDPISGHTALYWYRQSLGQGLEFLIYFQGNSAPDKSGLPSDRFSAERTGGSVSTLTIQRTQQEDSAVYLCASSPGDGRGPQETQYFGPGTRLLVL.

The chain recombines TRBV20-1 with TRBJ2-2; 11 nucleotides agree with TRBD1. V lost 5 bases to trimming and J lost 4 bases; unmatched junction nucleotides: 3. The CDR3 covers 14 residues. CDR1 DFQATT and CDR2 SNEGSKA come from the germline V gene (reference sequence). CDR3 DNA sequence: TGCAGTGCTGAGGACAGGGGGCCCACCGGGGAGCTGTTTTTT. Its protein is CSAEDRGPTGELFF.